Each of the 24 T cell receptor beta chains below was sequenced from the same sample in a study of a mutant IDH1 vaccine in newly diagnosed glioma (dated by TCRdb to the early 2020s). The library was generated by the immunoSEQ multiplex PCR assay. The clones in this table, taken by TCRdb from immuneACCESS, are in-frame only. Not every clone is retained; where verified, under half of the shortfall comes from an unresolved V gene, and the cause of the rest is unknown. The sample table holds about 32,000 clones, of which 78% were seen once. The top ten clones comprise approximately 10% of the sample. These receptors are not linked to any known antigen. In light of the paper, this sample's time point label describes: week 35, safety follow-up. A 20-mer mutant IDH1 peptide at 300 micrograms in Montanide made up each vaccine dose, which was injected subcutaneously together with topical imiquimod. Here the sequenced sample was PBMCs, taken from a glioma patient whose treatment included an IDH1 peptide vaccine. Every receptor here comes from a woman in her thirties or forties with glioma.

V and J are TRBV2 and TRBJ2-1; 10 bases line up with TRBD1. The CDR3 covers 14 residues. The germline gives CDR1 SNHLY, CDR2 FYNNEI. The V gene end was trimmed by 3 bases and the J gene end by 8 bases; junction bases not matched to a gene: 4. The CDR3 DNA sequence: TGTGCCAGCAGTGATCCCGACAGGGGGCATGAGCAGTTCTTC. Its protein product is CASSDPDRGHEQFF.

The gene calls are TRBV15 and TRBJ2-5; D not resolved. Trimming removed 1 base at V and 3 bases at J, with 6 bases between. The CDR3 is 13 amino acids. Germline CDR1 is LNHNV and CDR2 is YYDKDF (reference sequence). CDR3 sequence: CATSRGPEETQYF. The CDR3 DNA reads TGTGCCACCAGCAGAGGACCGGAAGAGACCCAGTACTTC. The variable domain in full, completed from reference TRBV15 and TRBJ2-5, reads DAMVIQNPRYQVTQFGKPVTLSCSQTLNHNVMYWYQQKSSQAPKLLFHYYDKDFNNEADTPDNFQSRRPNTSFCFLDIRSPGLGDTAMYLCATSRGPEETQYFGPGTRLLVL.

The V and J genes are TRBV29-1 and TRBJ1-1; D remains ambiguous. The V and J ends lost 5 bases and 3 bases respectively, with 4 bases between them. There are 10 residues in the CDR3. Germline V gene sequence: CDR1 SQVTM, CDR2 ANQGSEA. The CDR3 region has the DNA TGCAGCGTTTTCGACACTGAAGCTTTCTTT. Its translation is CSVFDTEAFF. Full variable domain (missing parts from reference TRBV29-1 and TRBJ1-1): SAVISQKPSRDICQRGTSLTIQCQVDSQVTMMFWYRQQPGQSLTLIATANQGSEATYESGFVIDKFPISRPNLTFSTLTVSNMSPEDSSIYLCSVFDTEAFFGQGTRLTVV.

The CDR3 DNA sequence: TGCGCCAGCAGCTTGGGGACGGGGCCCGGCGATGAGCAGTTCTTC. This translates into CASSLGTGPGDEQFF. The chain is built from TRBV5-1 and TRBJ2-1; D is possibly TRBD1 or TRBD2 (5 bases each). V lost 0 bases and J 8 bases, leaving 15 bases between the germline ends. The CDR3 loop spans 15 amino acids. Germline CDR1 is SGHRS and CDR2 is YFSETQ.

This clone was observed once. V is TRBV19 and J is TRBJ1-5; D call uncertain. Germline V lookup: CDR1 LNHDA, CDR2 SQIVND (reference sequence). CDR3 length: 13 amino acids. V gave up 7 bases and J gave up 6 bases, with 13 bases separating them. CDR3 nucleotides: TGTGCCAGTAAGACATTATGGGGTCAGCCCCAGCATTTT. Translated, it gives CASKTLWGQPQHF.

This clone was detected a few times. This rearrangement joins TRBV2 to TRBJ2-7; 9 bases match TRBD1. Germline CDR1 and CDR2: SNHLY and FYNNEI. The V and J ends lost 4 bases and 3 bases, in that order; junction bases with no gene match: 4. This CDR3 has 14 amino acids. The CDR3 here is CASSGKTGGYEQYF. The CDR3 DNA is TGTGCCAGCAGTGGTAAGACAGGGGGCTACGAGCAGTACTTC.

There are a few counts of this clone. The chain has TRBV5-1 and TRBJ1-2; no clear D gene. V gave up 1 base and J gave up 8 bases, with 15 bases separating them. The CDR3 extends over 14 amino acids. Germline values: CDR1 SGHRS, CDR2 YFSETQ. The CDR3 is CASSLLRLPGGYTF. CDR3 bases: TGCGCCAGCAGCTTGCTAAGACTCCCGGGAGGCTACACCTTC.

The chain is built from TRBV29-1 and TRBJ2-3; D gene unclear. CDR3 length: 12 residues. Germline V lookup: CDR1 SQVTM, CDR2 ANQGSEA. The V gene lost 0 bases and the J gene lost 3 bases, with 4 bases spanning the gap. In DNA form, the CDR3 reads TGCAGCGTTGAAGACGGGACAGATACGCAGTATTTT. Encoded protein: CSVEDGTDTQYF.

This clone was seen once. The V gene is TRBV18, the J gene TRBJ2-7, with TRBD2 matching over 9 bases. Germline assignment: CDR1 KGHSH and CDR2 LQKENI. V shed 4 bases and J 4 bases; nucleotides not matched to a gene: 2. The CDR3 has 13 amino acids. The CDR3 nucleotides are TGTGCCAGCTCACGGGCGGGGGGGTACGAGCAGTACTTC. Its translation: CASSRAGGYEQYF.

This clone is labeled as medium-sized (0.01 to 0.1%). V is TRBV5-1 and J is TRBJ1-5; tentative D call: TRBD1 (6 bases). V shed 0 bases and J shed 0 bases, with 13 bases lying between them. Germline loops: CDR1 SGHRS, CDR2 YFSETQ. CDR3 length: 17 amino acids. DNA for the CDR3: TGCGCCAGCAGCTTGGGGGCCGGGACACTTAGCAATCAGCCCCAGCATTTT. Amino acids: CASSLGAGTLSNQPQHF.

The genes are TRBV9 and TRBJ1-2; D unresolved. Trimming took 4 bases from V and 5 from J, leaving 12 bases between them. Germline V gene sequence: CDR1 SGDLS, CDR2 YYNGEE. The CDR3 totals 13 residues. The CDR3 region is CASSPDEGYGYTF. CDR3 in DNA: TGTGCCAGCAGCCCTGACGAAGGGTATGGCTACACCTTC. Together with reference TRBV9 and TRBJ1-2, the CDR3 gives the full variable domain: DSGVTQTPKHLITATGQRVTLRCSPRSGDLSVYWYQQSLDQGLQFLIQYYNGEERAKGNILERFSAQQFPDLHSELNLSSLELGDSALYFCASSPDEGYGYTFGSGTRLTVV.

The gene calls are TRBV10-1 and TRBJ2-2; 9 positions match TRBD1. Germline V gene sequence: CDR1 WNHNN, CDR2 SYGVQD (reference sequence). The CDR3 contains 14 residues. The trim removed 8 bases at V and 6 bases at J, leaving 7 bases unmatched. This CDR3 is CASRDRVTSGELFF. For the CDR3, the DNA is TGCGCCAGCCGGGACAGGGTAACGTCCGGGGAGCTGTTTTTT.

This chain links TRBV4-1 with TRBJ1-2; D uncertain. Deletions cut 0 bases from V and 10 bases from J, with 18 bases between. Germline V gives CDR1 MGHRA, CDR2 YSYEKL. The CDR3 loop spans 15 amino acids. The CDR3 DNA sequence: TGCGCCAGCAGCCAAGATCTTTTCGAGGTCTTGTACTACACCTTC. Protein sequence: CASSQDLFEVLYYTF.

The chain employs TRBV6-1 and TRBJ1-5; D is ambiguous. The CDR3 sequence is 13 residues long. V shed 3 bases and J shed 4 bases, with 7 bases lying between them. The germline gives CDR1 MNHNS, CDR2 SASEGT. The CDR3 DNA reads TGTGCCAGCAGTGACACCTTAAATCAGCCCCAGCATTTT. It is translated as CASSDTLNQPQHF.

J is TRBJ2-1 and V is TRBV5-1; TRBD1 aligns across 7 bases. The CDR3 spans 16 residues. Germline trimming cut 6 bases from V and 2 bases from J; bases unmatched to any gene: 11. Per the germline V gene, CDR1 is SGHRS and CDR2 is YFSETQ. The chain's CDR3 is CASTSTGTRTYNEQFF. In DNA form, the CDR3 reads TGCGCCAGCACCTCGACAGGGACGAGGACCTACAATGAGCAGTTCTTC.

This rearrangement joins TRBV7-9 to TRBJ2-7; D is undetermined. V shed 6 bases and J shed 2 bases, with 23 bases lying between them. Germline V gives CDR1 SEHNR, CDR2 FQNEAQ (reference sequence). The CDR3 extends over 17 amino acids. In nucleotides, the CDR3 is TGTGCCAGCAGAGATGACGGTGATGGGAAAAGGACCTACGAGCAGTACTTC. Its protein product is CASRDDGDGKRTYEQYF.

The CDR3 DNA is TGTGCCAGCAGCTTAGAGGGGGGACCCCTAGAGACCCAGTACTTC. Protein sequence: CASSLEGGPLETQYF. The gene calls are TRBV7-2 and TRBJ2-5; tentatively, D is TRBD1 or TRBD2 (6 bases each). This CDR3 has 15 amino acids. CDR1 and CDR2 (germline): SGHTA, FQGNSA. The V gene lost 1 base and the J gene lost 4 bases, with 13 bases spanning the gap.

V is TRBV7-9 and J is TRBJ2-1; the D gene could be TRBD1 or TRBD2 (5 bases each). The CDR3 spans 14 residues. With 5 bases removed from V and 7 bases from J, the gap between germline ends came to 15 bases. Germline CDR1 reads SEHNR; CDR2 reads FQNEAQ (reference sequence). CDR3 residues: CASSRSGRTNEQFF. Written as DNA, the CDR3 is TGTGCCAGCAGCCGATCGGGACGGACAAATGAGCAGTTCTTC.

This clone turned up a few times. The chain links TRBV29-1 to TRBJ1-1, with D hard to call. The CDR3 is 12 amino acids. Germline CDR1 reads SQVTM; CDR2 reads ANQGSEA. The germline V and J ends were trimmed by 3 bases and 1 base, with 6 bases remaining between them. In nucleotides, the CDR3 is TGCAGCGTTGAGGCAGGGAACACTGAAGCTTTCTTT. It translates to CSVEAGNTEAFF.

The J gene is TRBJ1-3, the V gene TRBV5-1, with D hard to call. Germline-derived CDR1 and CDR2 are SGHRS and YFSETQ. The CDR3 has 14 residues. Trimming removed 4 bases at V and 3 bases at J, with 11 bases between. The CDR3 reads CASSQAPDGNTIYF. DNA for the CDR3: TGCGCCAGCAGCCAAGCGCCGGATGGAAACACCATATATTTT.

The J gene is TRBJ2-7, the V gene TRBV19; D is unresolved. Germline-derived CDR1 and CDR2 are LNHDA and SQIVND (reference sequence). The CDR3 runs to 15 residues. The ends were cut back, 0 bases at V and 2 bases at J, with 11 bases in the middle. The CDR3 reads CASSIEGRIPYEQYF. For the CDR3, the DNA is TGTGCCAGTAGTATAGAGGGTCGGATACCCTACGAGCAGTACTTC.

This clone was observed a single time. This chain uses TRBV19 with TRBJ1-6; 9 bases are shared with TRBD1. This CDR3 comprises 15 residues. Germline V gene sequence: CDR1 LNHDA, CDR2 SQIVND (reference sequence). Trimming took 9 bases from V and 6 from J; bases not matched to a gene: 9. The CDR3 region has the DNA TGTGCCAGCGGGGACAGGGCAAAACCTAATTCACCCCTCCACTTT. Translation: CASGDRAKPNSPLHF.

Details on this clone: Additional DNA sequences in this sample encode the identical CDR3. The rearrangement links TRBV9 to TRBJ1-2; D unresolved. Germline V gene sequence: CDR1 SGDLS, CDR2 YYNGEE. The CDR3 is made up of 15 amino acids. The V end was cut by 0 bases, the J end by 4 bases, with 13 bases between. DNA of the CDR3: TGTGCCAGCAGCGTAGTAGCGGGTAGTGGCTATGGCTACACCTTC. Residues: CASSVVAGSGYGYTF. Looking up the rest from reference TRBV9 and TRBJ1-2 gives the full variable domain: DSGVTQTPKHLITATGQRVTLRCSPRSGDLSVYWYQQSLDQGLQFLIQYYNGEERAKGNILERFSAQQFPDLHSELNLSSLELGDSALYFCASSVVAGSGYGYTFGSGTRLTVV.

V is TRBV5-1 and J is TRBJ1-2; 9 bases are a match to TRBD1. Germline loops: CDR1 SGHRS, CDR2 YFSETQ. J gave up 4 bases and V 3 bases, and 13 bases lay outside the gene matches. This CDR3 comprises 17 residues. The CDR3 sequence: CASSSSGTGPLLYGYTF. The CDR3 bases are TGCGCCAGCAGCTCGTCCGGGACAGGGCCTCTCCTCTATGGCTACACCTTC. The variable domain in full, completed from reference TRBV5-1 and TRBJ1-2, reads KAGVTQTPRYLIKTRGQQVTLSCSPISGHRSVSWYQQTPGQGLQFLFEYFSETQRNKGNFPGRFSGRQFSNSRSEMNVSTLELGDSALYLCASSSSGTGPLLYGYTFGSGTRLTVV.